The sample holds many counts of the clone carrying this T cell receptor beta chain. Germline V lookup: CDR1 LNHDA, CDR2 SQIVND (reference sequence). CDR3 size: 15 residues. V dropped 4 bases and J dropped 6; count of bases not matched to a gene: 7. The sample comes from a study of T cells in Graves' hyperthyroidism and ophthalmopathy. Researchers took RNA transcripts and amplified the TCR beta CDR3 regions from them. An initial round of RT-PCR targeting the TCR CDR3 relied on the HTBI primer set. Each CDR3 protein is one row after TCRdb ran MiXCR on the multiplex PCR reads. The table records hundreds of thousands of distinct CDR3 sequences, about 15% of them present only once.

The receptor's source is a woman aged 40 to 50 with Graves' ophthalmopathy. The V gene is TRBV19, the J gene TRBJ2-5; 11 bases are shared with TRBD1. Sequencing was performed on blood. Written as DNA, the CDR3 is TGTGCCAGTAGTAGTCCGGGACAGGGGGAGAAGACCCAGTACTTC. Encoded protein: CASSSPGQGEKTQYF.